The clone carrying this TCR beta chain has at least ten counts. Its target is not known. The CDR3 extends 3 residues past the end of the read, so its final part is completed from the germline J gene. This CDR3 is 16 amino acids long. V was pared by 6 bases and J by 3 bases, with 21 bases between. Germline-derived CDR1 and CDR2 are LNHDA and SQIVND (reference sequence). This sample was taken from a study of T cell clonality in common variable immunodeficiency. Study-level points and caveats: TCRbeta clonality was increased in CVID versus healthy controls. Patient heterogeneity in the CVID cohort limited correlations between repertoire features and clinical complications. Fewer deletions and N-nucleotide insertions were reportedly seen in common variable immunodeficiency TCR beta sequences.

Control and CVID samples contributed equal amounts of genomic DNA. TCRdb's copy holds only in-frame clones and misses some; the assay was immunoSEQ multiplex PCR. The repertoire consists of 45,000 to 55,000 clones, none detected only once. The clonotype was recovered from a person aged 18 to 70 in good health. The sample was peripheral blood mononuclear cells. The chain couples TRBV19 to TRBJ2-7; D is possibly TRBD1 (5 bases). CDR3: CASSPNVWQGLYEQYF. The sequenced CDR3 bases are TGTGCCAGTAGCCCGAACGTTTGGCAGGGCCTCTACGAG.